This T cell receptor (beta chain) was identified in a study of T cell repertoires in cytomegalovirus infection. Overall study context: Selected CMV epitopes included recently identified HLA-C-restricted ones as well as well-studied HLA-B-restricted ones. Public TCR beta signature analysis indicated the presence of both CMV infection and matching HLA type. Findings and limits, study-wide: Ex vivo responses were dominated by HLA-C-restricted CMV-specific TCR beta clonotypes.

This clonotype was seen more than once but under ten times. Its cognate antigen is unknown. V lost 1 base and J lost 5; bases outside the gene matches: 3. The CDR3 runs 14 residues. Germline lookup yields CDR1 SGHRS and CDR2 YFSETQ. TCRdb reprocessed the reads via MiXCR and lists one record per CDR3 protein. The sample shows 650,000 to 900,000 distinct CDR3 sequences, 25% to 35% of them seen only once. The J gene is TRBJ2-3, the V gene TRBV5-1, with TRBD2 matching 8 bases. The input for sequencing was cultured CD8+ T cells from PBMCs, taken from culture after CMV antigen stimulation. The receptor comes from a human donor in good health (CMV status not recorded). Some clones in this sample may be carry-over from other donors' samples. This chain's CDR3 is CASSLRRGEDTQYF. CDR3 DNA: TGCGCCAGCAGCTTGCGGCGGGGGGAAGATACGCAGTATTTT. The full variable domain, in which reference TRBV5-1 and TRBJ2-3 provide the parts outside the CDR3, is KAGVTQTPRYLIKTRGQQVTLSCSPISGHRSVSWYQQTPGQGLQFLFEYFSETQRNKGNFPGRFSGRQFSNSRSEMNVSTLELGDSALYLCASSLRRGEDTQYFGPGTRLTVL.